A selection of T cell receptor beta chains follows, all from one sample in a study of OX40 agonist ivuxolimab in advanced cancers. Data came from immunoSEQ multiplex PCR; TCRdb stores just in-frame clones and leaves some out. The table records around 33,000 clones, 80% to 95% of them present only once. This material consisted of CD4+ or CD8+ T cells sorted from blood, taken in a trial of the OX40 agonist ivuxolimab. The receptors shown here come from an adult with an advanced solid tumor such as melanoma, head and neck, liver or kidney cancer. Both conserved end residues are part of each CDR3. D genes are given only for firm matches. A clone size is listed for some rows: how often the clone was seen (once, few, many), or a class if it is expanded.

len: 16
abundance: .
v_gene: TRBV19
j_gene: TRBJ1-2
d_gene: .
CDR3nt: TGTGCCAGTAGTATAGGGGGACCCCCCGCGGACTATGGCTACACCTTC
CDR3aa: CASSIGGPPADYGYTF

len: 14
abundance: .
v_gene: TRBV21-1
j_gene: TRBJ2-5
d_gene: .
CDR3nt: TGTGCCAGCAGCAAATCAGACAGAAGAGAGACCCAGTACTTC
CDR3aa: CASSKSDRRETQYF

len: 14
abundance: .
v_gene: TRBV19
j_gene: TRBJ1-6
d_gene: .
CDR3nt: TGTGCCAGTAGTCTCCGGGATCCTAATTCACCCCTCCACTTT
CDR3aa: CASSLRDPNSPLHF

len: 13
abundance: .
v_gene: TRBV6-6
j_gene: TRBJ1-5
d_gene: .
CDR3nt: TGTGCCAGCCACGAACAGATAAATCAGCCCCAGCATTTT
CDR3aa: CASHEQINQPQHF

len: 14
abundance: .
v_gene: TRBV19
j_gene: TRBJ2-5
d_gene: .
CDR3nt: TGTGCCACCAAGATGACTAGGGCCGAAGAGACCCAGTACTTC
CDR3aa: CATKMTRAEETQYF

len: 15
abundance: .
v_gene: TRBV19
j_gene: TRBJ1-5
d_gene: TRBD1
CDR3nt: TGTGCCAGTAGTAGTGTTCAGGGGGCAGATCAGCCCCAGCATTTT
CDR3aa: CASSSVQGADQPQHF

len: 14
abundance: .
v_gene: TRBV6-5
j_gene: TRBJ2-3
d_gene: .
CDR3nt: TGTGCCAGCAGTTTAGCGGCAGGGACAGATACGCAGTATTTT
CDR3aa: CASSLAAGTDTQYF

len: 14
abundance: .
v_gene: TRBV5-6
j_gene: TRBJ1-4
d_gene: .
CDR3nt: TGTGCCAGCAGCTTGGCCTGGGACGCCGAAAAACTGTTTTTT
CDR3aa: CASSLAWDAEKLFF

len: 16
abundance: few
v_gene: TRBV27
j_gene: TRBJ2-1
d_gene: TRBD2
CDR3nt: TGTGCCAGCAGAAAAACCGGGACTAGCGGGAGGTATGAGCAGTTCTTC
CDR3aa: CASRKTGTSGRYEQFF

len: 15
abundance: .
v_gene: TRBV7-3
j_gene: TRBJ2-1
d_gene: TRBD2
CDR3nt: TGTGCCAGCAGCTTACAAGCGGGGGGTAACAATGAGCAGTTCTTC
CDR3aa: CASSLQAGGNNEQFF

len: 14
abundance: .
v_gene: TRBV7-6
j_gene: TRBJ1-1
d_gene: .
CDR3nt: TGTGCCAGCAGCTCACAGGGAATAAACACTGAAGCTTTCTTT
CDR3aa: CASSSQGINTEAFF

len: 12
abundance: .
v_gene: TRBV6-5
j_gene: TRBJ1-2
d_gene: .
CDR3nt: TGTGCCAGCAGGAGTGAGTCGTGGGGCTACACCTTC
CDR3aa: CASRSESWGYTF

len: 16
abundance: .
v_gene: TRBV9
j_gene: TRBJ2-7
d_gene: TRBD2
CDR3nt: TGTGCCAGCAGCCCAAGACTAGCGGGTTTCTCCTACGAGCAGTACTTC
CDR3aa: CASSPRLAGFSYEQYF

len: 14
abundance: .
v_gene: TRBV7-2
j_gene: TRBJ2-3
d_gene: .
CDR3nt: TGTGCCAGCAGCTGGGGGGACAGCACAGATACGCAGTATTTT
CDR3aa: CASSWGDSTDTQYF

len: 12
abundance: .
v_gene: TRBV2
j_gene: TRBJ1-2
d_gene: TRBD1
CDR3nt: TGTGCCAGCAGAATAGCAGGGGGTGGCTACACCTTC
CDR3aa: CASRIAGGGYTF

len: 14
abundance: .
v_gene: TRBV15
j_gene: TRBJ1-2
d_gene: .
CDR3nt: TGTGCCACCAGCGGTTACAGGGATCCCTATGGCTACACCTTC
CDR3aa: CATSGYRDPYGYTF

len: 16
abundance: .
v_gene: TRBV5-1
j_gene: TRBJ2-1
d_gene: .
CDR3nt: TGCGCCAGCAGCTTGGCCGGGACCCCAGCCTACAATGAGCAGTTCTTC
CDR3aa: CASSLAGTPAYNEQFF

len: 17
abundance: once
v_gene: TRBV7-9
j_gene: TRBJ2-3
d_gene: TRBD2
CDR3nt: TGTGCCAGCAGCCGTCAAACGTCAGGACTAGCGGCAGATACGCAGTATTTT
CDR3aa: CASSRQTSGLAADTQYF

len: 16
abundance: .
v_gene: TRBV18
j_gene: TRBJ1-1
d_gene: TRBD1
CDR3nt: TGTGCCAGCTCACTACGGGACAGGGGAAGGAACACTGAAGCTTTCTTT
CDR3aa: CASSLRDRGRNTEAFF

len: 15
abundance: .
v_gene: TRBV5-4
j_gene: TRBJ1-4
d_gene: .
CDR3nt: TGTGCCAGCACGAATGGCCCAGGGGAGGATGAAAAACTGTTTTTT
CDR3aa: CASTNGPGEDEKLFF

len: 14
abundance: .
v_gene: TRBV10-2
j_gene: TRBJ2-2
d_gene: TRBD1
CDR3nt: TGCGCCAGCAGTGTGAACAGGGGGAACGGGGAGCTGTTTTTT
CDR3aa: CASSVNRGNGELFF

len: 15
abundance: .
v_gene: TRBV9
j_gene: TRBJ2-1
d_gene: TRBD2
CDR3nt: TGTGCCAGCAGCCCGTGGGGGGGGGACTACAATGAGCAGTTCTTC
CDR3aa: CASSPWGGDYNEQFF

len: 14
abundance: once
v_gene: TRBV30
j_gene: TRBJ2-5
d_gene: TRBD1
CDR3nt: TGTGCCTGGACTGAGGGGGCCCTCCAAGAGACCCAGTACTTC
CDR3aa: CAWTEGALQETQYF

len: 14
abundance: .
v_gene: TRBV6-5
j_gene: TRBJ2-7
d_gene: TRBD1
CDR3nt: TGTGCCAGCTGGAAGGGACAGGGATCCTACGAGCAGTACTTC
CDR3aa: CASWKGQGSYEQYF

len: 15
abundance: .
v_gene: TRBV11-2
j_gene: TRBJ1-6
d_gene: TRBD1
CDR3nt: TGTGCCAGCAGCTTAGTGTCAGGGGGCGGATCACCCCTCCACTTT
CDR3aa: CASSLVSGGGSPLHF

len: 16
abundance: .
v_gene: TRBV4-2
j_gene: TRBJ2-1
d_gene: .
CDR3nt: TGTGCCAGCAGCCAACAAGAGGACCCGCGTTACAATGAGCAGTTCTTC
CDR3aa: CASSQQEDPRYNEQFF

len: 15
abundance: .
v_gene: TRBV7-2
j_gene: TRBJ2-1
d_gene: TRBD2
CDR3nt: TGTGCCAGCAGCAGAGGACTAGCGGGGTACAATGAGCAGTTCTTC
CDR3aa: CASSRGLAGYNEQFF

len: 15
abundance: .
v_gene: TRBV18
j_gene: TRBJ2-2
d_gene: .
CDR3nt: TGTGCCAGCTCATCAGGGACGCCTGACACCGGGGAGCTGTTTTTT
CDR3aa: CASSSGTPDTGELFF

len: 13
abundance: .
v_gene: TRBV29-1
j_gene: TRBJ2-5
d_gene: .
CDR3nt: TGCAGCGTTGCCCCTACAGGGTCAGAGACCCAGTACTTC
CDR3aa: CSVAPTGSETQYF

len: 16
abundance: .
v_gene: TRBV5-1
j_gene: TRBJ2-5
d_gene: TRBD1
CDR3nt: TGCGCCAGCAGCTCTACCGGGACAGAAGAGGTGGAGACCCAGTACTTC
CDR3aa: CASSSTGTEEVETQYF

len: 13
abundance: .
v_gene: TRBV6-1
j_gene: TRBJ2-1
d_gene: .
CDR3nt: TGTGCCAGCAGTGACAGGGGTTACAATGAGCAGTTCTTC
CDR3aa: CASSDRGYNEQFF

len: 14
abundance: .
v_gene: TRBV6-1
j_gene: TRBJ2-6
d_gene: .
CDR3nt: TGTGCCAGCAGTGATGGCTCTGGGGCCAACGTCCTGACTTTC
CDR3aa: CASSDGSGANVLTF

len: 17
abundance: .
v_gene: TRBV5-4
j_gene: TRBJ1-2
d_gene: TRBD1
CDR3nt: TGTGCCAGCAGCCCCAGACAGGGGGCCCGGGTGCGGTATGGCTACACCTTC
CDR3aa: CASSPRQGARVRYGYTF

len: 14
abundance: .
v_gene: TRBV7-9
j_gene: TRBJ1-1
d_gene: .
CDR3nt: TGTGCCAGCAGCTTAGTAGGGGCTCACACTGAAGCTTTCTTT
CDR3aa: CASSLVGAHTEAFF

len: 13
abundance: once
v_gene: TRBV5-7
j_gene: TRBJ1-2
d_gene: .
CDR3nt: TGTGCCAGCAGCTCGCCGGGGGGGAAGGGCTACACCTTC
CDR3aa: CASSSPGGKGYTF

len: 11
abundance: few
v_gene: TRBV29-1
j_gene: TRBJ1-1
d_gene: .
CDR3nt: TGCAGCGTTTACCTTTACACTGAAGCTTTCTTT
CDR3aa: CSVYLYTEAFF

len: 15
abundance: .
v_gene: TRBV5-6
j_gene: TRBJ1-5
d_gene: .
CDR3nt: TGTGCCAGCAGCTTGGGGGTGACCCGTAATCAGCCCCAGCATTTT
CDR3aa: CASSLGVTRNQPQHF

len: 15
abundance: .
v_gene: TRBV27
j_gene: TRBJ2-1
d_gene: TRBD2
CDR3nt: TGTGCCAGCAGTGCTCCTAGCGGGGGCTACAATGAGCAGTTCTTC
CDR3aa: CASSAPSGGYNEQFF

len: 13
abundance: .
v_gene: TRBV6-5
j_gene: TRBJ2-5
d_gene: .
CDR3nt: TGTGCCAGCAGTTCGGGACCAAAAGAGACCCAGTACTTC
CDR3aa: CASSSGPKETQYF

len: 12
abundance: .
v_gene: TRBV28
j_gene: TRBJ2-7
d_gene: .
CDR3nt: TGTGCCAGCAGTTTGACGGGGTACGAGCAGTACTTC
CDR3aa: CASSLTGYEQYF

len: 13
abundance: once
v_gene: TRBV9
j_gene: TRBJ2-5
d_gene: .
CDR3nt: TGTGCCAGCAGCGTAGACGGAAAAGAGACCCAGTACTTC
CDR3aa: CASSVDGKETQYF

len: 15
abundance: .
v_gene: TRBV5-1
j_gene: TRBJ2-3
d_gene: .
CDR3nt: TGCGCCAGCAGCCGGGAGGGGGCTATGCCAGATACGCAGTATTTT
CDR3aa: CASSREGAMPDTQYF

len: 14
abundance: .
v_gene: TRBV7-9
j_gene: TRBJ1-1
d_gene: TRBD1
CDR3nt: TGTGCCAGCAGCCGGACAGGGTACATCGCTGAAGCTTTCTTT
CDR3aa: CASSRTGYIAEAFF

len: 13
abundance: .
v_gene: TRBV29-1
j_gene: TRBJ2-1
d_gene: TRBD1
CDR3nt: TGCAGCGTTGAGAGACAGGGTTTTAATGAGCAGTTCTTC
CDR3aa: CSVERQGFNEQFF

len: 14
abundance: .
v_gene: TRBV19
j_gene: TRBJ1-1
d_gene: .
CDR3nt: TGTGCCAGTAGTAAATCTTACCGAAACACTGAAGCTTTCTTT
CDR3aa: CASSKSYRNTEAFF

len: 13
abundance: .
v_gene: TRBV30
j_gene: TRBJ1-2
d_gene: .
CDR3nt: TGTGCCTGGAGTGTATCGGCCTCCTATGGCTACACCTTC
CDR3aa: CAWSVSASYGYTF

len: 17
abundance: .
v_gene: TRBV27
j_gene: TRBJ1-2
d_gene: .
CDR3nt: TGTGCCAGCAGCCCCAGGACCAGGGCCACGGGTTCGGATGGCTACACCTTC
CDR3aa: CASSPRTRATGSDGYTF

len: 15
abundance: few
v_gene: TRBV28
j_gene: TRBJ1-6
d_gene: TRBD1
CDR3nt: TGTGCCAGCAGTTTATACGGACAGGAACATTCACCCCTCCACTTT
CDR3aa: CASSLYGQEHSPLHF

len: 13
abundance: .
v_gene: TRBV29-1
j_gene: TRBJ2-3
d_gene: .
CDR3nt: TGCAGCGTTGTATTTAGCGGCACAGATACGCAGTATTTT
CDR3aa: CSVVFSGTDTQYF

len: 13
abundance: .
v_gene: TRBV11-2
j_gene: TRBJ1-1
d_gene: .
CDR3nt: TGTGCCAGCAGCTTCAGGGCGAACACTGAAGCTTTCTTT
CDR3aa: CASSFRANTEAFF

len: 17
abundance: .
v_gene: TRBV28
j_gene: TRBJ1-5
d_gene: .
CDR3nt: TGTGCCAGCAGTTCCCGAGGAGGGGGACCTAGCAATCAGCCCCAGCATTTT
CDR3aa: CASSSRGGGPSNQPQHF

len: 15
abundance: .
v_gene: TRBV6-4
j_gene: TRBJ1-2
d_gene: TRBD1
CDR3nt: TGTGCCAGCAGCCCCGGGACAGGGGGCGATAGGGTCTACACCTTC
CDR3aa: CASSPGTGGDRVYTF

len: 14
abundance: .
v_gene: TRBV30
j_gene: TRBJ1-6
d_gene: .
CDR3nt: TGTGCCTGGAATGAGGGGGGGCAAGTATCACCCCTCCACTTT
CDR3aa: CAWNEGGQVSPLHF

len: 14
abundance: .
v_gene: TRBV25-1
j_gene: TRBJ1-1
d_gene: .
CDR3nt: TGTGCCAGCAGTCACGAACGGGACGGATTCGCAGCTTTCTTT
CDR3aa: CASSHERDGFAAFF

len: 15
abundance: .
v_gene: TRBV5-8
j_gene: TRBJ2-1
d_gene: .
CDR3nt: TGTGCCAGCAGCTTCTATAGGGCGACTTACAATGAGCAGTTCTTC
CDR3aa: CASSFYRATYNEQFF

len: 16
abundance: .
v_gene: TRBV6-1
j_gene: TRBJ2-5
d_gene: TRBD2
CDR3nt: TGTGCCAGCAGTGAAGCCGGGACTAGCGGCCAAGAGACCCAGTACTTC
CDR3aa: CASSEAGTSGQETQYF

len: 16
abundance: .
v_gene: TRBV7-2
j_gene: TRBJ2-6
d_gene: .
CDR3nt: TGTGCCAGCAGCTTAGTATCCCCGTTTGGGGCCAACGTCCTGACTTTC
CDR3aa: CASSLVSPFGANVLTF

len: 12
abundance: .
v_gene: TRBV11-2
j_gene: TRBJ1-1
d_gene: .
CDR3nt: TGTGCCAGCAGCTTTGGGACGGGGGCCGCTTTCTTT
CDR3aa: CASSFGTGAAFF

len: 14
abundance: .
v_gene: TRBV7-1
j_gene: TRBJ1-2
d_gene: .
CDR3nt: TGTGCCAGCAGCTTAGAAGGGGTTGTCTATGGCTACACCTTC
CDR3aa: CASSLEGVVYGYTF